The rows below give T cell receptor beta chains drawn from one sample of a study of graft-versus-host responses after intestinal transplantation. Their antigen targets remain unknown. TCRdb's copy holds only in-frame clones and misses some; the assay was immunoSEQ multiplex PCR. The table lists fewer than 110,000 clones, 90% to 95% of them singletons. Sequences were derived from unstimulated CD8+ T cells sorted from spleen or lymph node cells, sampled before intestinal transplant. Receptor source: a human donor who received an intestinal transplant. CDR3s include the opening cysteine and the closing phenylalanine or tryptophan. D genes are given only for firm matches. For some rows the clone size is stated as once, few or many, or as a class when expanded; others skip it.

12	NA	few	TRBV7-6	TRBJ2-5	CASRGLVETQYF	TGTGCCAGCAGGGGACTGGTCGAGACCCAGTACTTC
13	NA	NA	TRBV4-1	TRBJ1-6	CASSQAGFSPLHF	TGCGCCAGCAGCCAAGCGGGATTTTCACCCCTCCACTTT
13	NA	NA	TRBV6-4	TRBJ1-1	CASSEYLNTEAFF	TGTGCCAGCAGTGAGTACCTCAACACTGAAGCTTTCTTT
16	TRBD2	NA	TRBV11-2	TRBJ2-3	CASSSPGGGVVDTQYF	TGTGCCAGCAGTTCCCCTGGCGGGGGGGTTGTTGATACGCAGTATTTT
16	NA	NA	TRBV9	TRBJ1-1	CASSVWDTTLNTEAFF	TGTGCCAGCAGCGTCTGGGACACCACTTTGAACACTGAAGCTTTCTTT
15	NA	once	TRBV11-2	TRBJ2-2	CASSSELGLNGELFF	TGTGCCAGCAGCTCCGAACTAGGGTTAAATGGGGAGCTGTTTTTT
12	NA	NA	TRBV9	TRBJ2-2	CASSVGGGELFF	TGTGCCAGCAGCGTAGGGGGCGGGGAGCTGTTTTTT
14	NA	once	TRBV6-5	TRBJ1-1	CASSYSPANTEAFF	TGTGCCAGCAGTTACTCCCCCGCGAACACTGAAGCTTTCTTT
13	NA	NA	TRBV19	TRBJ2-7	CASSMVSSYEQYF	TGTGCCAGTAGTATGGTCAGCTCCTACGAGCAGTACTTC
13	TRBD1	NA	TRBV5-1	TRBJ1-1	CASSRDSGTEAFF	TGCGCCAGCAGCCGGGACAGTGGCACTGAAGCTTTCTTT
14	NA	NA	TRBV6-5	TRBJ1-1	CASSLSDLGTEAFF	TGTGCCAGCAGTTTGTCCGACCTGGGCACTGAAGCTTTCTTT
16	NA	NA	TRBV27	TRBJ2-7	CASSPLVDSFAYEQYF	TGTGCCAGCAGTCCACTAGTCGACAGTTTCGCCTACGAGCAGTACTTC
15	NA	NA	TRBV27	TRBJ2-6	CASSLQAAGANVLTF	TGTGCCAGCAGTTTACAGGCAGCTGGGGCCAACGTCCTGACTTTC
14	NA	NA	TRBV27	TRBJ2-3	CASKAGGSTDTQYF	TGTGCCAGCAAAGCGGGCGGTAGCACAGATACGCAGTATTTT
14	NA	NA	TRBV9	TRBJ2-5	CASSVGDSQETQYF	TGTGCCAGCAGCGTAGGGGACTCACAAGAGACCCAGTACTTC
14	NA	once	TRBV5-1	TRBJ2-7	CASSYTGVPYEQYF	TGCGCCAGCAGCTACACAGGTGTTCCCTACGAGCAGTACTTC
10	NA	NA	TRBV30	TRBJ1-3	CAWTGNTIYF	TGTGCCTGGACTGGAAACACCATATATTTT
14	NA	NA	TRBV4-1	TRBJ1-2	CASSQGPANYGYTF	TGCGCCAGCAGCCAAGGACCGGCTAACTATGGCTACACCTTC
13	NA	NA	TRBV13	TRBJ1-2	CASSFKGGMGYTF	TGTGCCAGCAGCTTCAAGGGGGGAATGGGCTACACCTTC
15	TRBD2	NA	TRBV6-5	TRBJ2-7	CASSLTSGGSYEQYF	TGTGCCAGCAGCCTAACTAGCGGGGGATCCTACGAGCAGTACTTC
15	TRBD1	NA	TRBV11-3	TRBJ2-4	CASSTGTGAKNIQYF	TGTGCCAGCAGCACAGGGACAGGGGCCAAAAACATTCAGTACTTC
14	TRBD1	NA	TRBV4-1	TRBJ2-7	CASSPRQGGYEQYF	TGCGCCAGCAGCCCTAGACAGGGGGGCTACGAGCAGTACTTC
12	NA	NA	TRBV10-3	TRBJ2-7	CAISEPSYEQYF	TGTGCCATCAGTGAGCCCAGCTACGAGCAGTACTTC
17	NA	NA	TRBV21-1	TRBJ2-3	CASSFHTDRGVPDTQYF	TGTGCCAGCAGCTTCCATACCGACAGGGGGGTCCCAGATACGCAGTATTTT
13	NA	NA	TRBV7-9	TRBJ2-7	CASSYDRSYEQYF	TGTGCCAGCAGCTACGACAGATCCTACGAGCAGTACTTC
13	NA	NA	TRBV11-2	TRBJ1-1	CASSSYRDAEAFF	TGTGCCAGCAGCTCATACAGGGATGCTGAAGCTTTCTTT
13	NA	NA	TRBV11-2	TRBJ1-2	CASSLVGDYGYTF	TGTGCCAGCAGCTTAGTGGGAGATTATGGCTACACCTTC
15	NA	once	TRBV6-6	TRBJ1-2	CASSPGTELPYGYTF	TGTGCCAGCAGCCCCGGGACGGAGTTGCCCTATGGCTACACCTTC
13	NA	NA	TRBV5-1	TRBJ2-1	CASSLIQYNEQFF	TGCGCCAGCAGCTTGATACAGTACAATGAGCAGTTCTTC
16	NA	NA	TRBV7-9	TRBJ2-1	CASSSGQGGKYNEQFF	TGTGCCAGCAGCTCAGGGCAGGGGGGGAAATACAATGAGCAGTTCTTC
16	NA	once	TRBV10-1	TRBJ2-2	CASSGPFGVGTGELFF	TGCGCCAGCAGTGGGCCCTTTGGTGTGGGCACCGGGGAGCTGTTTTTT